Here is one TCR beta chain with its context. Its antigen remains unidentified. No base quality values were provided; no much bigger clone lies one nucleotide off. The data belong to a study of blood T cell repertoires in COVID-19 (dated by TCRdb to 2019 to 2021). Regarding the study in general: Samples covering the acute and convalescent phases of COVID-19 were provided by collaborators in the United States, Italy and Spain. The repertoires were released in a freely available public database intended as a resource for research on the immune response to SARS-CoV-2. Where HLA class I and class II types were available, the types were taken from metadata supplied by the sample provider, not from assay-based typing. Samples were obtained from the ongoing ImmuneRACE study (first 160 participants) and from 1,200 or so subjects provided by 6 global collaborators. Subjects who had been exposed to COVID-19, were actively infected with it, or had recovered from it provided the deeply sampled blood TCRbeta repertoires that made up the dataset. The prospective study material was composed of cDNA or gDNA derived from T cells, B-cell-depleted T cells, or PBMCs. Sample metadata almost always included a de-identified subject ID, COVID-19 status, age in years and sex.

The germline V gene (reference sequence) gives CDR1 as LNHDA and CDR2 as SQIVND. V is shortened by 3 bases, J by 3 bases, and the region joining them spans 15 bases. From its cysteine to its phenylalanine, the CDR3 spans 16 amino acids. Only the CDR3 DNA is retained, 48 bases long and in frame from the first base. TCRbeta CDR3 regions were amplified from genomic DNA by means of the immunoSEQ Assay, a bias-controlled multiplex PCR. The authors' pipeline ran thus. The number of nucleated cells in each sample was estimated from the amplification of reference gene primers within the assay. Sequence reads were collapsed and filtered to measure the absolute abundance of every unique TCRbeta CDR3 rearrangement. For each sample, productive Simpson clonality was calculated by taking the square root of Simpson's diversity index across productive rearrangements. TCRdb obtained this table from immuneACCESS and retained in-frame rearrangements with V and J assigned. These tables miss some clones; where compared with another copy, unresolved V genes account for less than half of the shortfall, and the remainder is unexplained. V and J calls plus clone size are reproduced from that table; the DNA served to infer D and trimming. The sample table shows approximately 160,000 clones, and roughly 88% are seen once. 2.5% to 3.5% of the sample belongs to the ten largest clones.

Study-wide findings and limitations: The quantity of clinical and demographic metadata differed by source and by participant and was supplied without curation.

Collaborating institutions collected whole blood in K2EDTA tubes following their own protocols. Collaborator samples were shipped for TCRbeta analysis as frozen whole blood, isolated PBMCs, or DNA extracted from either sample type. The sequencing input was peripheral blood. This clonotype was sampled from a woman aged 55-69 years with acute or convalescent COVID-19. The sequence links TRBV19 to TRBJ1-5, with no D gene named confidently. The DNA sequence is TGTGCCAGTAGTATGGGAGGTTCGGCGCCCAATCAGCCCCAGCATTTT. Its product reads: CASSMGGSAPNQPQHF. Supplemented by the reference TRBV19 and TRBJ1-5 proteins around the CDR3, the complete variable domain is DGGITQSPKYLFRKEGQNVTLSCEQNLNHDAMYWYRQDPGQGLRLIYYSQIVNDFQKGDIAEGYSVSREKKESFPLTVTSAQKNPTAFYLCASSMGGSAPNQPQHFGDGTRLSIL.